The entry below describes one T cell receptor (beta chain). The data are from a study of a mutant IDH1 vaccine in newly diagnosed glioma. V gave up 5 bases and J gave up 3 bases, with 14 bases separating them. CDR1 is SGHTA, CDR2 FQGTGA, per germline. The CDR3 contains 15 residues. Time point of the sample: baseline, week 1 (first vaccination visit). Documented treatment: pre-vaccination baseline after standard-of-care therapy. The assay was immunoSEQ multiplex PCR, and TCRdb's table has in-frame clones only and misses some. The sample yields about 88,000 clones, over 75% seen once. The chain combines TRBV7-3 with TRBJ1-3, with a weak D call TRBD1 (6 bases). This sequence was found in a middle-aged man with glioma. Some clones in this sample may be carry-over from other donors' samples. This sample comprised PBMCs, obtained from a glioma patient treated with radiotherapy, temozolomide or both. The CDR3 DNA reads TGTGCCAGCAGCGAACAGGGAAGAGGTGGAAACACCATATATTTT. It encodes CASSEQGRGGNTIYF.